These 20 T cell receptor beta chains were sequenced from one sample in a study of OX40 agonist ivuxolimab in advanced cancers. Sequencing was performed with immunoSEQ multiplex PCR; in TCRdb, only in-frame clones are kept and a portion is missing. The data contain fewer than 90,000 clones, roughly 86% of them seen just once; the ten biggest clones take up nearly 8%. The specimen comprised CD4+ or CD8+ T cells sorted from blood, sampled in a trial of the OX40 agonist ivuxolimab. The source is an adult with an advanced solid tumor such as melanoma, head and neck, liver or kidney cancer.

DNA of the CDR3: TGTGCCAGTAGTAGCAGGTATCAGCCCCAGCATTTT. It specifies CASSSRYQPQHF. The chain joins TRBV19 to TRBJ1-5; D unclear. The V and J ends lost 4 bases and 5 bases respectively, with 6 bases between them. The CDR3 covers 12 residues. Germline loops: CDR1 LNHDA, CDR2 SQIVND (reference sequence).

The chain uses TRBV19 and TRBJ2-7; the D gene is possibly TRBD2 (6 bases). V was trimmed by 8 bases and J by 3 bases, leaving 11 bases between them. This CDR3 contains 12 residues. The germline gives CDR1 LNHDA, CDR2 SQIVND (reference sequence). Here the CDR3 reads CASSGLNYEQYF. The CDR3 DNA follows: TGTGCCAGTTCGGGACTCAACTACGAGCAGTACTTC.

The V and J genes are TRBV7-2 and TRBJ2-5; 11 bases fit TRBD2. Germline CDR1 is SGHTA and CDR2 is FQGNSA. V was clipped by 1 base and J by 5 bases; unmatched bases: 9. CDR3 length equals 17 residues. CDR3 coding DNA: TGTGCCAGCAGCTTAGTTAGCGGGGGGGCTCAGAGTGAGACCCAGTACTTC. Translating it yields CASSLVSGGAQSETQYF.

This clone came up once. The rearrangement joins TRBV5-6 to TRBJ2-7; no definite D call. Per germline, CDR1 SGHDT and CDR2 YYEEEE. V lost 1 base, J lost 4 bases, and 6 bases lay in between. The CDR3 consists of 12 residues. The CDR3 is CASSLKGYEQYF. In nucleotides, the CDR3 is TGTGCCAGCAGCTTGAAGGGTTACGAGCAGTACTTC.

V gene TRBV6-5 combines with J gene TRBJ2-5; possible D gene TRBD1, 5 bases. Trimming left V 4 bases short and J 2 bases short, with 11 bases between. Germline V CDR1 and CDR2: MNHEY, SVGAGI. The CDR3 has 14 residues. CDR3 bases: TGTGCCAGCAGTTCCACAGGCTCGCAAGAGACCCAGTACTTC. The encoded protein is CASSSTGSQETQYF.

This clone was found once. This rearrangement joins TRBV27 to TRBJ1-4, with D perhaps TRBD1 (6 bases). Trimming cost V 4 bases and J 0 bases, with 9 bases left between them. CDR1 is MNHEY and CDR2 is SMNVEV in the germline V gene (reference sequence). The length of the CDR3 is 15 residues. Here the CDR3 reads CASSSGQSTNEKLFF. The CDR3 DNA follows: TGTGCCAGCAGTTCCGGACAGTCAACTAATGAAAAACTGTTTTTT.

The chain combines TRBV5-6 with TRBJ2-6; weak D call: TRBD1 (6 bases). Per the germline V gene, CDR1 is SGHDT and CDR2 is YYEEEE. The V gene lost 4 bases and the J gene lost 0 bases, with 14 bases spanning the gap. The CDR3 consists of 17 residues. The CDR3 nucleotides are TGTGCCAGCAGCGAAATTGACAGGAGCTCTGGGGCCAACGTCCTGACTTTC. As protein: CASSEIDRSSGANVLTF.

The genes are TRBV28 and TRBJ1-2; D is unclear. V was clipped by 11 bases and J by 2 bases, with 9 bases between them. Per germline, CDR1 MDHEN and CDR2 SYDVKM. The CDR3 is 11 residues long. CDR3 bases: TGTGCCTCCCGGATGAACTATGGCTACACCTTC. Translated, it gives CASRMNYGYTF.

The rearrangement uses TRBV7-2 and TRBJ2-2; weak D call: TRBD1 (6 bases). Trimming removed 3 bases at V and 8 bases at J, with 16 bases between. Germline-derived CDR1 and CDR2 are SGHTA and FQGNSA. The CDR3 is 15 amino acids. This chain's CDR3 is CASSLDRLVGGELFF. The CDR3 nucleotides are TGTGCCAGCAGCTTGGACAGACTGGTCGGGGGGGAGCTGTTTTTT.

This clone occurred once. The CDR3 DNA reads TGTGCCAGCAGCCGTTCGACAGGGGATAGCAATCAGCCCCAGCATTTT. Amino acid sequence: CASSRSTGDSNQPQHF. The J gene is TRBJ1-5, the V gene TRBV5-8; 8 bases are shared with TRBD1. CDR3 length: 16 residues. Per the germline V gene, CDR1 is SGHTS and CDR2 is YDEGEE. Trimming took 4 bases from V and 0 from J; bases not matched to a gene: 6.

The chain has TRBV7-8 and TRBJ2-7; 10 bases are a match to TRBD1. CDR1 SGHVS and CDR2 FQNEAQ come from the germline V gene. There are 16 residues in the CDR3. V trimming: 5 bases; J trimming: 2 bases; junction bases outside the gene matches: 9. CDR3 bases: TGTGCCAGCAGCCCCGTCACAGGACAGGGGGCCTACGAGCAGTACTTC. It translates to CASSPVTGQGAYEQYF.

V and J are TRBV2 and TRBJ2-3; 7 bases match TRBD1. The CDR3 is 13 residues long. Germline V gene sequence: CDR1 SNHLY, CDR2 FYNNEI. The ends lost 5 bases at V and 8 bases at J; junction bases unmatched: 7. The CDR3 here is CASSRTGLVTQYF. CDR3 coding DNA: TGTGCCAGCAGTAGGACAGGCCTGGTTACGCAGTATTTT.

The CDR3 loop reads CASSRSRVSYEQYF. CDR3 nucleotide sequence: TGTGCCAGCAGTAGATCAAGGGTTTCCTACGAGCAGTACTTC. This chain uses TRBV6-1 with TRBJ2-7; no clear D gene. The CDR3 has 14 residues. Trimming removed 5 bases from V and 1 base from J, with 12 bases in between. From germline, CDR1 is MNHNS and CDR2 SASEGT.

The chain uses TRBV5-1 and TRBJ1-4, with D tentatively TRBD1 (6 bases). V lost 0 bases to trimming and J lost 7 bases, with 16 bases between them. Germline CDR1 SGHRS, CDR2 YFSETQ. There are 16 residues in the CDR3. CDR3 residues: CASSLEGGLSREKLFF. CDR3 coding DNA: TGCGCCAGCAGCTTGGAGGGGGGTTTATCCCGTGAAAAACTGTTTTTT. Full variable domain (remainder filled in from reference TRBV5-1 and TRBJ1-4): KAGVTQTPRYLIKTRGQQVTLSCSPISGHRSVSWYQQTPGQGLQFLFEYFSETQRNKGNFPGRFSGRQFSNSRSEMNVSTLELGDSALYLCASSLEGGLSREKLFFGSGTQLSVL.

V gene TRBV5-4 combines with J gene TRBJ2-1; perhaps TRBD2 as D (6 bases). The CDR3 is 18 amino acids. Germline V gene lookup returns CDR1 SGHNT and CDR2 YYREEE (reference sequence). V was trimmed by 5 bases and J by 2 bases, leaving 23 bases between them. The CDR3 DNA is TGTGCCAGCAGTCCGGGTGGGGCTAGCGCACGGGCCTACAATGAGCAGTTCTTC. Amino acids: CASSPGGASARAYNEQFF.

The V and J genes are TRBV9 and TRBJ1-3; a possible D gene is TRBD1 (5 bases). Germline V CDR1 and CDR2: SGDLS, YYNGEE. The CDR3 loop spans 16 amino acids. The V end was cut by 3 bases, the J end by 8 bases, with 21 bases between. DNA for the CDR3: TGTGCCAGCAGCGACCGGGACTTCAGAGGTAGACACACCATATATTTT. It translates to CASSDRDFRGRHTIYF.

The rearrangement links TRBV21-1 to TRBJ2-7; the table's D call, TRBD1, was not checked against the DNA. TRBV21-1 is annotated as a pseudogene. The CDR3 is made up of 12 amino acids. The CDR3 reads CASSGPTYEQYF. The CDR3 bases are TGTGCCAGCAGCGGGCCGACCTACGAGCAGTACTTC.

This rearrangement joins TRBV5-1 to TRBJ2-7, with 9 nucleotides matching TRBD1. Germline trimming cut 2 bases from V and 5 bases from J; bases unmatched to any gene: 5. The CDR3 loop spans 14 amino acids. Germline loops: CDR1 SGHRS, CDR2 YFSETQ. The CDR3 nucleotides read TGCGCCAGCAGCTTCACAGGGGGCCATAACGAGCAGTACTTC. Translating gives CASSFTGGHNEQYF.

Regarding this clone: Germline is not matched at one junction end, which may reflect a read error. The chain carries TRBV4-2 and TRBJ2-7, with a possible D match to TRBD2 (6 bases). CDR1 and CDR2 (germline): LGHNA, YNFKEQ. CDR3 size: 12 residues. The CDR3 DNA reads as TGTGCCAGCAGGGCCGGGGGAGGTGGAAGGCACTTC. Translated: CASRAGGGGRHF.

The chain carries TRBV10-1 and TRBJ1-2, with 7 bases lining up with TRBD1. Germline loops: CDR1 WNHNN, CDR2 SYGVQD (reference sequence). This CDR3 region has 16 residues. V gave up 2 bases and J gave up 8 bases; unmatched junction bases: 14. The CDR3 spells CASSEPIPDREDGYTF. The CDR3 coding sequence is TGCGCCAGCAGTGAGCCCATCCCAGACAGGGAGGACGGCTACACCTTC.